Below, one TCR beta chain is given with its context. The repertoire was sequenced with immunoSEQ multiplex PCR; TCRdb's copy has only in-frame clones and lacks some. The data show some 15,000 clones, with about nine tenths seen just once and about an eighth held by the top ten. This sample is part of a study of technical replicates of blood from a handful of donors. Looked up from germline, CDR1 is SGHVS and CDR2 is FNYEAQ. With 5 bases removed from V and 5 bases from J, the gap between germline ends came to 16 bases. The CDR3 loop spans 15 amino acids. The TCR was taken from a human donor in good health. Sequencing was done on a sample of PBMCs. The rearrangement joins TRBV7-6 to TRBJ2-1, with D perhaps matching TRBD2 (5 bases). The DNA of the CDR3 is TGTGCCAGCAGCGCGCTACTAGGCGACCACAATGAGCAGTTCTTC. Its protein is CASSALLGDHNEQFF.